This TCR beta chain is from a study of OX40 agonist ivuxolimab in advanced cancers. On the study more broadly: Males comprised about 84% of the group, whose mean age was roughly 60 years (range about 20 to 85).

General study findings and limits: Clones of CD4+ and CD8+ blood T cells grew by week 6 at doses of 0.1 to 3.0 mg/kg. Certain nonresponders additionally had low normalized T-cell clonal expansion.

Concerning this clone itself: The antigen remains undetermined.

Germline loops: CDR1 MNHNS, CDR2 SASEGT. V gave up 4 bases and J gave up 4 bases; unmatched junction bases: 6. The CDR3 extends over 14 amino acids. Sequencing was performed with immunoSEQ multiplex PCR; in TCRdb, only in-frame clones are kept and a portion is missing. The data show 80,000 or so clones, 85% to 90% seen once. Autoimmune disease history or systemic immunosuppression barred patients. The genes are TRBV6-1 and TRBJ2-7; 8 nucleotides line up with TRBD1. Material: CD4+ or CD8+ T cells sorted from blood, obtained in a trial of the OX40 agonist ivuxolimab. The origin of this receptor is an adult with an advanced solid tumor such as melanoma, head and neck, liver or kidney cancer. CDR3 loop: CASSVAGTGYEQYF. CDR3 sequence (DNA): TGTGCCAGCAGTGTGGCGGGGACAGGTTACGAGCAGTACTTC.